This T cell receptor beta chain came from a study of cytomegalovirus exposure and HLA in healthy donors. Study findings and constraints: Per a prior analysis, the majority of TCR beta V segments were productive roughly 87% or roughly 30% of the time. A list of approximately 160 TCR beta chains associated with cytomegalovirus was given. Under in vitro conditions, three CMV-associated chains were confirmed as specific for CMV antigens.

J was trimmed by 6 bases and V by 4 bases; bases with no gene match: 9. The CDR3 has 15 residues. Looked up from germline, CDR1 is SGHNT and CDR2 is YYREEE (reference sequence). Of note for this clone: The antigen is unknown.

The PCR ran on 60 Vbeta and 13 Jbeta primers. Produced via immunoSEQ multiplex PCR; TCRdb's table is partial and in-frame only. Of around 150,000 clones listed, around 75% were seen once; the top ten hold roughly 1.4%. The sequenced sample consisted of PBMCs. This chain joins TRBV5-4 and TRBJ2-7; 11 positions match TRBD1. This clonotype was sampled from a man between 18 and 29 years old in good health and CMV-seronegative. The DNA for the CDR3 is TGTGCCAGCAGCCCCACACCGGGACAGGGGGTCGAGCAGTACTTC. It encodes CASSPTPGQGVEQYF.